These T cell receptor beta chains were read from a single sample in a study of cytomegalovirus exposure and HLA in healthy donors. The table came from immunoSEQ multiplex PCR; TCRdb's copy has only in-frame clones and leaves some out. Of 150,000 to 200,000 clones in the sample, roughly 80% were seen once. Specimen: PBMCs. These receptors came from a man aged 18 to 30 in good health and CMV-seropositive. Each CDR3 is given with its conserved first and last residue. The D gene is left open where the match is weak. A row's size may be missing; if present it is once, few, many or a size class.

TRBV5-1	NA	TRBJ2-1	TRBD2	TGCGCCAGCAGCTTGCTAGCGGACTCCTACAATGAGCAGTTCTTC	CASSLLADSYNEQFF
TRBV27	NA	TRBJ2-2	NA	TGTGCCAGCAGTCGCGCGGGGGCGGGAGTAACCGGGGAGCTGTTTTTT	CASSRAGAGVTGELFF
TRBV7-8	NA	TRBJ1-5	NA	TGTGCCAGCAGCTTAGCAGGGGGACGCGGTCAGCCCCAGCATTTT	CASSLAGGRGQPQHF
TRBV4-2	NA	TRBJ2-2	NA	TGTGCCAGCAGCCAAAGATCCGGGGCCGGGGAGCTGTTTTTT	CASSQRSGAGELFF
TRBV13	NA	TRBJ2-7	TRBD1	TGTGCCAGCAGCGTAGGACAGGGGCTTCTCGAGCAGTACTTC	CASSVGQGLLEQYF
TRBV19	NA	TRBJ2-1	NA	TGTGCCAGTAGTCCGGGACTCGAATTCTACAATGAGCAGTTCTTC	CASSPGLEFYNEQFF
TRBV7-2	NA	TRBJ1-1	NA	TGTGCCAGCAGCCCCATAGGGCAGGGAATCTTAACTGAAGCTTTCTTT	CASSPIGQGILTEAFF
TRBV19	NA	TRBJ2-1	TRBD2	TGTGCCAGTAGCATGGGGGGACTAGCGGCCAATGAGCAGTTCTTC	CASSMGGLAANEQFF
TRBV7-8	NA	TRBJ2-5	TRBD2	TGTGCCAGCAGCTTAGAATTTTACGGGGGGCAAGAGACCCAGTACTTC	CASSLEFYGGQETQYF
TRBV7-2	NA	TRBJ2-4	TRBD2	TGTGCCAGCAGCTTAGGCCCCGGGAGGGCCAAAAACATTCAGTACTTC	CASSLGPGRAKNIQYF
TRBV30	once	TRBJ2-2	NA	TGTGCCTGGGCACAGAACAGGGACACCGGGGAGCTGTTTTTT	CAWAQNRDTGELFF
TRBV30	NA	TRBJ2-1	TRBD2	TGTGCCTGGAGTGTATCCAGCGGGGCCTACAATGAGCAGTTCTTC	CAWSVSSGAYNEQFF
TRBV7-9	NA	TRBJ2-7	TRBD2	TGTGCCAGCAGCCGTAGCGGGAGGTCCTACGAGCAGTACTTC	CASSRSGRSYEQYF
TRBV13	few	TRBJ2-1	TRBD2	TGTGCCAGCAGCTTCACCGGGACTAGCGGGAGAGGCGAGCAGTTCTTC	CASSFTGTSGRGEQFF
TRBV11-1	NA	TRBJ2-7	NA	TGTGCCAGCAGCTCTACTTCTGGCCATGGGCACGAGCAGTACTTC	CASSSTSGHGHEQYF
TRBV19	NA	TRBJ2-2	NA	TGTGCCAGTAGTTTGGGCTTCGGGGAGCTGTTTTTT	CASSLGFGELFF
TRBV6-5	NA	TRBJ1-2	TRBD1	TGTGCCAGCAGTTACCTAAGGGTCAGGGGGCATGGCTACACCTTC	CASSYLRVRGHGYTF
TRBV30	NA	TRBJ1-4	TRBD1	TGCGGGACAGCTTTTAATGAAAAACTGTTTTTT	CGTAFNEKLFF
TRBV5-1	NA	TRBJ1-1	NA	TGCGCCAGCAGCTTGCAAGGGGAGGTCACTGAAGCTTTCTTT	CASSLQGEVTEAFF
TRBV6-1	NA	TRBJ2-7	TRBD1	TGTGCCAGCAGTGAGATAGGACAGGGCCTAGGCGAGCAGTACTTC	CASSEIGQGLGEQYF
TRBV30	NA	TRBJ2-7	NA	TGTGCCTGGGATCTATGGCCCGGCGGCTACGAGCAGTACTTC	CAWDLWPGGYEQYF
TRBV29-1	NA	TRBJ2-2	TRBD1	TGCAGCGTAGACAGGGGAATCGACACCGGGGAGCTGTTTTTT	CSVDRGIDTGELFF
TRBV9	NA	TRBJ1-1	TRBD1	TGTGCCAGCAGCCTCCGGACAGGCCTCACTGAAGCTTTCTTT	CASSLRTGLTEAFF
TRBV30	NA	TRBJ2-5	NA	TGTGCCGGGGGGACAGACCAAGAGACCCAGTACTTC	CAGGTDQETQYF
TRBV5-1	NA	TRBJ2-7	TRBD2	TGCGCCAGCAGCCCGGGGACTAGCGGGAGGCTAGCCTACGAGCAGTACTTC	CASSPGTSGRLAYEQYF
TRBV9	NA	TRBJ2-6	TRBD1	TGTGCCAGCAGCGTAACCCGGGACAGGGCCTTATTTGGGGCCAACGTCCTGACTTTC	CASSVTRDRALFGANVLTF
TRBV9	NA	TRBJ2-7	NA	TGTGCCAGCAGCGCGGGCTACGAGCAGTACTTC	CASSAGYEQYF
TRBV27	NA	TRBJ1-1	NA	TGTGCCAGCAGTTGGACAAGAGAGAACACTGAAGCTTTCTTT	CASSWTRENTEAFF
TRBV5-1	NA	TRBJ1-3	NA	TGCGCCAGCAGCGCGTCCCCGGCAGGGGCTGGAAACACCATATATTTT	CASSASPAGAGNTIYF
TRBV18	NA	TRBJ1-2	NA	TGTGCCAGCTCGTCTCCCTTGTGGCAGGGGAATTTCTATGGCTACACCTTC	CASSSPLWQGNFYGYTF
TRBV9	medium-sized	TRBJ1-2	NA	TGTGCCAGCAGCGTAGAAAGCGTCGATCGTGCGGATGGCTACACCTTC	CASSVESVDRADGYTF
TRBV7-8	NA	TRBJ2-2	TRBD1	TGTGCCAGCAGCTTAACATGGGACAGGGACACCGGGGAGCTGTTTTTT	CASSLTWDRDTGELFF
TRBV6-5	NA	TRBJ1-5	NA	TGTGCCAGCAGTTCCGGTCAGGGCAATCAGCCCCAGCATTTT	CASSSGQGNQPQHF
TRBV18	NA	TRBJ2-1	NA	TGTGCCAGCTCACCGCGGCAAACTGAAGGGGGGTTCTTC	CASSPRQTEGGFF
TRBV6-5	NA	TRBJ1-1	NA	TGTGCCAGCAGATATGCAGGGGACACTGAAGCTTTCTTT	CASRYAGDTEAFF
TRBV19	NA	TRBJ1-1	TRBD1	TGTGCCACCAGGGGACAGGGCGGCATGAACACTGAAGCTTTCTTT	CATRGQGGMNTEAFF
TRBV11-1	NA	TRBJ2-2	TRBD2	TGTGCCAGCACCCCTGTGGGGGGACTAACCACCGGGGAGCTGTTTTTT	CASTPVGGLTTGELFF
TRBV4-1	NA	TRBJ2-7	TRBD2	TGCGCCAGCAGCCCCCACTTACTAGCGGCCCTATCCTACGAGCAGTACTTC	CASSPHLLAALSYEQYF
TRBV5-1	few	TRBJ2-5	NA	TGCGCCAGCAGCTTTAGCGAAGAGACCCAGTACTTC	CASSFSEETQYF
TRBV2	NA	TRBJ2-2	NA	TGTGCCAGCAGAGAACAGGGATTGGCCGGGGAGCTGTTTTTT	CASREQGLAGELFF
TRBV27	NA	TRBJ1-5	NA	TGTGCCAGCAGTTTTCGGGGTAGCAATCAGCCCCAGCATTTT	CASSFRGSNQPQHF
TRBV5-4	NA	TRBJ2-7	TRBD2	TGTGCCAGCAGCGGGCGGTTCGCTAGCGGGAGCGTCTCCTACGAGCAGTACTTC	CASSGRFASGSVSYEQYF